The clone carrying this T cell receptor (beta chain) was counted a few times. Its antigen is not identified. The CDR3 loop spans 15 amino acids. CDR1 and CDR2 (germline): LNHDA, SQIVND (reference sequence). V lost 3 bases, J lost 2 bases, and 12 bases lay in between. Arm-PCR of CDR3 regions with iRepertoire HTBI primers generated TCR beta libraries. TCRdb re-called the multiplex PCR reads with MiXCR, one entry per CDR3 protein. The data show some 600,000 distinct CDR3 sequences, with around 16% seen just once and approximately 12% held by the top ten. This record belongs to a study of regulatory T cells in long-lasting Graves disease. General study points: Persistent-disease Graves' patients showed less TCR diversity than new cases.

Stated time point: newly diagnosed GD, antithyroid drugs for less than 3 months. Scientists built the TCR library using RNA that was extracted from PBMCs. This same sample was also part of a study on T cells in Graves' hyperthyroidism and ophthalmopathy. That study adds: Using the HTBI primer set, a first-round RT-PCR was run on the TCR CDR3.

The source of this sequence is a man aged 18 to 35 with Graves disease. The chain couples TRBV19 to TRBJ2-3; D possibly corresponds to TRBD2 (5 bases). Specimen: peripheral blood mononuclear cells (PBMCs), collected at new diagnosis, from a patient treated with antithyroid drugs. CDR3 in amino acids: CASSMFQRTTDTQYF. The CDR3 coding sequence is TGTGCCAGTAGTATGTTCCAGCGGACCACAGATACGCAGTATTTT.